This T cell receptor (beta chain) emerged from a study of identical twins. Broader study findings: Whereas memory repertoires showed no such difference, abundant cord blood beta clonotypes carried fewer insertions. For out-of-frame alpha sequences shared by twins, low generation probability was in excess.

The CDR3 covers 17 residues. Germline V lookup: CDR1 SQVTM, CDR2 ANQGSEA. Germline trimming cut 1 base from V and 2 bases from J; bases unmatched to any gene: 5. Only a few counts were recorded for this clonotype. Its antigen is as yet unknown. TCRdb fed the 5' RACE reads into MiXCR, producing one record per CDR3 protein. The sample includes 550,000 to 800,000 distinct CDR3 sequences, about 7.1% of them seen just once. The sample also formed part of further work on yellow fever vaccine responses in identical twins.

Sequences were obtained from PBMCs. The V gene is TRBV29-1, the J gene TRBJ2-5; 15 nucleotides line up with TRBD2. The sequence was obtained from a woman under 30 in good health. In nucleotides, the CDR3 is TGCAGCGTTGAAGTGGGGACTAGCGGGAGGTTACAAGAGACCCAGTACTTC. Its protein is CSVEVGTSGRLQETQYF.